Presented here are 15 T cell receptor beta chains from one specimen sequenced in a study of blood T cells in healthy people across ages. Primed by a sample-barcoded 5' primer and a J-beta primer mix, a second PCR proceeded for about 6 to 12 cycles. Using its own MiXCR run on the 5' RACE reads, TCRdb lists one record per CDR3 protein. The data show around 870,000 distinct CDR3 sequences, about 28% seen once. Specimen: blood. The receptors here all came from a woman older than 75 in good health.

This clonotype was counted a few times. The chain is built from TRBV2 and TRBJ1-2; no clear D. The CDR3 covers 16 residues. V was trimmed by 8 bases and J by 2 bases, leaving 21 bases between them. Germline lookup yields CDR1 SNHLY and CDR2 FYNNEI. The CDR3 region is CASSRGLQLSNYGYTF. The DNA for the CDR3 is TGTGCCAGCTCCCGCGGGCTCCAGCTCTCGAACTATGGCTACACCTTC.

A few counts support this clonotype. This sequence joins TRBV30 and TRBJ2-3, with TRBD2 as a possible D gene (5 bases). The V and J ends lost 4 bases and 4 bases respectively, with 9 bases between them. Germline V gene sequence: CDR1 GTSNPN, CDR2 SVGIG (reference sequence). This CDR3 has 12 amino acids. In DNA form, the CDR3 reads TGTGCCTGGACCCGACTACCAGATACGCAGTATTTT. Translation: CAWTRLPDTQYF.

This clonotype was seen repeatedly, ten times or more. The rearrangement uses TRBV10-3 and TRBJ1-4; D gene ambiguous. This CDR3 region has 15 residues. Trimming removed 3 bases at V and 7 bases at J, with 15 bases between. CDR1 and CDR2 (germline): ENHRY, SYGVKD. The CDR3 protein is CAISDLGATGEKLFF. DNA for the CDR3: TGTGCCATCAGTGATCTTGGAGCCACGGGTGAAAAACTGTTTTTT.

The J gene is TRBJ2-3, the V gene TRBV7-2, with D maybe TRBD2 (6 bases). The CDR3 consists of 15 residues. Germline CDR1 and CDR2: SGHTA and FQGNSA. Trimming removed 1 base at V and 5 bases at J, with 13 bases between. The CDR3 loop is CASSLEGTALDTQYF. The DNA of the CDR3 is TGTGCCAGCAGCTTAGAGGGGACTGCATTAGATACGCAGTATTTT.

There are a few counts of this clonotype. The chain carries TRBV7-9 and TRBJ2-7; D remains unclear. The CDR3 is made up of 16 amino acids. Germline CDR1 reads SEHNR; CDR2 reads FQNEAQ (reference sequence). The V end was cut by 5 bases, the J end by 1 base, with 18 bases between. The CDR3 DNA reads as TGTGCCAGCAGCCTCGGTCCTAGGGCGCGGTCCTACGAGCAGTACTTC. This translates into CASSLGPRARSYEQYF.

This clonotype showed up many times. This chain joins TRBV9 and TRBJ1-4; 8 bases agree with TRBD1. Germline CDR1 and CDR2: SGDLS and YYNGEE. Unmatched junction bases numbered 5, after V lost 3 bases and J lost 4 bases. This CDR3 has 15 residues. This CDR3 reads CASSAPGGSNEKLFF. In DNA, the CDR3 is TGTGCCAGCAGCGCCCCAGGGGGCAGTAATGAAAAACTGTTTTTT.

Concerning this clonotype itself: At one end, the junction sequence differs from germline, possibly due to a read error. This chain links TRBV12-3 or TRBV12-4 with TRBJ2-3; the D gene could be TRBD1 or TRBD2 (5 bases each). The CDR3 spans 15 residues. CDR3 bases: TGTGCCAGCAGTCCTCAGGGAGTGAGCACAGATGCGCAGTATTTT. It yields the protein CASSPQGVSTDAQYF.

There are many counts of this clonotype. The V gene is TRBV7-9, the J gene TRBJ1-1, with 7 bases matching TRBD1. The CDR3 length is 12 residues. V lost 5 bases to trimming and J lost 9 bases; unmatched junction nucleotides: 6. Germline CDR1 and CDR2: SEHNR and FQNEAQ (reference sequence). The CDR3 sequence: CASSLDRVQAFF. CDR3 nucleotide sequence: TGTGCCAGCAGCCTCGACAGGGTTCAAGCTTTCTTT. Supplemented by reference TRBV7-9 and TRBJ1-1, the full variable domain reads DTGVSQNPRHKITKRGQNVTFRCDPISEHNRLYWYRQTLGQGPEFLTYFQNEAQLEKSRLLSDRFSAERPKGSFSTLEIQRTEQGDSAMYLCASSLDRVQAFFGQGTRLTVV.

The sample holds many counts of this clonotype. The CDR3 sequence: CASSQRGDRPYEQYF. For the CDR3, the DNA is TGTGCCAGCAGCCAAAGGGGGGACAGACCCTACGAGCAGTACTTC. This chain uses TRBV3-1 with TRBJ2-7, with D tentatively TRBD1 (7 bases). Trimming shortened V by 2 bases and J by 2 bases, and 13 bases separated the two germline ends. Germline V lookup: CDR1 LGHDT, CDR2 YNNKEL (reference sequence). This CDR3 has 15 amino acids.

The gene calls are TRBV19 and TRBJ2-3, with TRBD2 matching over 7 bases. The CDR3 extends over 18 amino acids. With 3 bases clipped from V and 2 bases from J, the junction kept 14 bases outside the gene matches. Germline-derived CDR1 and CDR2 are LNHDA and SQIVND (reference sequence). CDR3 DNA: TGTGCCAGTAGTATCGCCTTCGGGGGAGGGGACCTCACAGATACGCAGTATTTT. Translated, it gives CASSIAFGGGDLTDTQYF.

This clonotype was picked up many times. This chain links TRBV28 with TRBJ2-7; 7 positions agree with TRBD1. The CDR3 totals 14 residues. J was trimmed by 1 base and V by 5 bases; bases with no gene match: 5. Germline V CDR1 and CDR2: MDHEN, SYDVKM. In nucleotides, the CDR3 is TGTGCCAGCAGTAGACAGGGAGAATCCTACGAGCAGTACTTC. Its protein product is CASSRQGESYEQYF. The full variable domain, its missing parts supplied by reference TRBV28 and TRBJ2-7, is DVKVTQSSRYLVKRTGEKVFLECVQDMDHENMFWYRQDPGLGLRLIYFSYDVKMKEKGDIPEGYSVSREKKERFSLILESASTNQTSMYLCASSRQGESYEQYFGPGTRLTVT.

In this sample, this clonotype turned up many times. This chain joins TRBV7-9 and TRBJ1-2; D not certain. The CDR3 covers 13 residues. Between the trimmed V and J ends, which lost 2 bases and 6 bases, there was a span of 10 bases. Germline values: CDR1 SEHNR, CDR2 FQNEAQ (reference sequence). DNA of the CDR3: TGTGCCAGCAGCTTAACGGCTCAAAATGGCTACACCTTC. It specifies CASSLTAQNGYTF.

This clonotype was seen many times. This rearrangement joins TRBV12-3 or TRBV12-4 to TRBJ2-1; no definite D call. Trimming shortened V by 7 bases and J by 0 bases, and 13 bases separated the two germline ends. The CDR3 contains 15 residues. CDR3 DNA sequence: TGTGCCAGCACCCCCGGGTCACGCTCCTACAATGAGCAGTTCTTC. Translation gives CASTPGSRSYNEQFF.

This clonotype has ten or more counts. The rearrangement links TRBV27 to TRBJ2-3, with TRBD1 matching 7 bases. The CDR3 runs 15 residues. V trimming: 3 bases; J trimming: 1 base; junction bases outside the gene matches: 4. Germline V gene data show CDR1 as MNHEY and CDR2 as SMNVEV (reference sequence). For the CDR3, the DNA is TGTGCCAGCAGTTTCGACAGGGAAGGCACAGATACGCAGTATTTT. This encodes CASSFDREGTDTQYF.

There are many counts of this clonotype. The chain is built from TRBV20-1 and TRBJ2-1; D gene uncertain. The germline V gene has CDR1 DFQATT and CDR2 SNEGSKA (reference sequence). Deletions cut 0 bases from V and 10 bases from J, with 10 bases between. The length of the CDR3 is 12 residues. The CDR3, as DNA: TGCAGTGCTAGAGAGCAGGCGTGGGAGCAGTTCTTC. Protein: CSAREQAWEQFF.